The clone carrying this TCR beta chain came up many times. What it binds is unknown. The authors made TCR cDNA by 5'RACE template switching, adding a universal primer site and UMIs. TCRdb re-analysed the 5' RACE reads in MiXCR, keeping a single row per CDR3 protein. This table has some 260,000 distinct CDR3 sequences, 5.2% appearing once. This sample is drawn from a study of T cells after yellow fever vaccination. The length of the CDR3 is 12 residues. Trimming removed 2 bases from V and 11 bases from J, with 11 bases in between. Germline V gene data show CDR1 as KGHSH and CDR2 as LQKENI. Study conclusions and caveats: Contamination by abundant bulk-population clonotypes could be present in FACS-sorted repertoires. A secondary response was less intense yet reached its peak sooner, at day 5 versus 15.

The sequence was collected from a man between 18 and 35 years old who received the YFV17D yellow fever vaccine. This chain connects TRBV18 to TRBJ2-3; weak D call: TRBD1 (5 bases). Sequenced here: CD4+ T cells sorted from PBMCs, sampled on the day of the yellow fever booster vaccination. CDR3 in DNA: TGTGCCAGCTCACCAAAGGGGCGCAAGCAGTATTTT. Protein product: CASSPKGRKQYF.